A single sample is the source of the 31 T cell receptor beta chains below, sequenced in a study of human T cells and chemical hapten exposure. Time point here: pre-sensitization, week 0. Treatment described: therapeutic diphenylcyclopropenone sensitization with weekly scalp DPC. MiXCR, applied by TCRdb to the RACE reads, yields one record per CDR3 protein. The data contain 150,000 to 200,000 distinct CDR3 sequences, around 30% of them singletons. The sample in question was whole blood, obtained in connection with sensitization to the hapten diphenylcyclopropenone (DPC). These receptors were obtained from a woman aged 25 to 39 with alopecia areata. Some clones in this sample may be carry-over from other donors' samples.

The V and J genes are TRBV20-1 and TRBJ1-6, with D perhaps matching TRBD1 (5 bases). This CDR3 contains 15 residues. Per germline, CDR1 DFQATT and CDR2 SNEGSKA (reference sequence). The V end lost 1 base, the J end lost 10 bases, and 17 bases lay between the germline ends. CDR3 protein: CSARVGSGVRSPLHF. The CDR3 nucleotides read TGCAGTGCTAGAGTCGGGTCGGGGGTACGATCACCCCTCCACTTT.

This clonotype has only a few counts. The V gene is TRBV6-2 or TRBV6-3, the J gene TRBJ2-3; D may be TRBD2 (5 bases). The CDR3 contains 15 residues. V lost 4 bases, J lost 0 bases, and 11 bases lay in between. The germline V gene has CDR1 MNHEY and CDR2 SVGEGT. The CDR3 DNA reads TGTGCCAGCAGTTGGAGGACCCTTAGCACAGATACGCAGTATTTT. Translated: CASSWRTLSTDTQYF.

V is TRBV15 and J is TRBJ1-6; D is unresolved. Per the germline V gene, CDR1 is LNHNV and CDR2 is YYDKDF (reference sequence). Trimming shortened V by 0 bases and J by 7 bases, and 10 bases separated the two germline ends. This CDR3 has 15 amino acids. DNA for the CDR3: TGTGCCACCAGCAGAGAGGGCCAGGCGAATTCACCCCTCCACTTT. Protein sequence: CATSREGQANSPLHF.

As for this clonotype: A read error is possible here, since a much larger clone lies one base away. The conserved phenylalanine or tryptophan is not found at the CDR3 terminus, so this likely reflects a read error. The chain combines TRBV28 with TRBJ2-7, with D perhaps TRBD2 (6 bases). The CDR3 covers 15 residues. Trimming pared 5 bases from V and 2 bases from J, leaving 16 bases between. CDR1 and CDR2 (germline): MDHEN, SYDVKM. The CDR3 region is CASSLPGGTTYEQYS. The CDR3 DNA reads TGTGCCAGCAGTCTCCCCGGGGGAACAACCTACGAGCAGTACTCC.

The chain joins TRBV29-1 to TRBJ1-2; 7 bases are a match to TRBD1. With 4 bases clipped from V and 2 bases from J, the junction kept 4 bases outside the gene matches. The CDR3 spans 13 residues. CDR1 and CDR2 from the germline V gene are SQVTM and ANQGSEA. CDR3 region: CSVAGQLNYGYTF. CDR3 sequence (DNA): TGCAGCGTTGCGGGACAGCTAAACTATGGCTACACCTTC.

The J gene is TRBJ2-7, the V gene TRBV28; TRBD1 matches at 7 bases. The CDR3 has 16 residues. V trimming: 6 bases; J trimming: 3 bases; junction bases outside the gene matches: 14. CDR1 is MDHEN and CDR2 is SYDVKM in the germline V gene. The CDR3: CASSPSGAGGDYEQYF. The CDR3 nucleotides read TGTGCCAGCAGCCCCTCCGGGGCAGGGGGAGACTACGAGCAGTACTTC.

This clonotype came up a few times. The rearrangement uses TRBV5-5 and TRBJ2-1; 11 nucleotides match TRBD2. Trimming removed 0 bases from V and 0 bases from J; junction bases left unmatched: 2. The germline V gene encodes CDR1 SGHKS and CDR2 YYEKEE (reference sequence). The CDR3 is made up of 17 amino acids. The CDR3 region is CASSLGLAGYSYNEQFF. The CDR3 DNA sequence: TGTGCCAGCAGCTTGGGACTAGCGGGATACTCCTACAATGAGCAGTTCTTC.

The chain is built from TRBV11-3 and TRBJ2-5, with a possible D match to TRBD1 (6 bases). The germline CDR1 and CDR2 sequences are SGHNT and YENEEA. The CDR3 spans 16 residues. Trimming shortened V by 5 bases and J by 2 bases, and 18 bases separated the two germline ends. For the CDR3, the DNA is TGTGCCAGCAGCGGAGAAGGGGGAGTGGGTCAAGAGACCCAGTACTTC. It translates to CASSGEGGVGQETQYF.

The CDR3: CASSEQGTGAEQYF. The CDR3 nucleotides are TGTGCCAGCAGTGAACAAGGGACAGGGGCCGAGCAGTACTTC. This rearrangement joins TRBV25-1 to TRBJ2-7; 10 positions agree with TRBD1. With 2 bases clipped from V and 6 bases from J, the junction kept 4 bases outside the gene matches. This CDR3 has 14 amino acids. CDR1 MGHDK and CDR2 SYGVNS come from the germline V gene.

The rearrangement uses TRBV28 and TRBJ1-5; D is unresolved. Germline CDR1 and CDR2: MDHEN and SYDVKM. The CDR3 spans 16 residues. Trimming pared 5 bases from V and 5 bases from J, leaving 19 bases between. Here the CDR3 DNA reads TGTGCCAGCAGTCCAACAGACTATCCTATTTATCAGCCCCAGCATTTT. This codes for CASSPTDYPIYQPQHF.

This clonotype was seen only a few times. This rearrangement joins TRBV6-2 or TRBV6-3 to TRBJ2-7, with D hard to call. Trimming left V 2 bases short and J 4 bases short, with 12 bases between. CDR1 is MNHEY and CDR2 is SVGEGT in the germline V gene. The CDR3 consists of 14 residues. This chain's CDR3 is CASSYRGPSYEQYF. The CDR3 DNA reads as TGTGCCAGCAGTTACAGAGGTCCTTCTTACGAGCAGTACTTC.

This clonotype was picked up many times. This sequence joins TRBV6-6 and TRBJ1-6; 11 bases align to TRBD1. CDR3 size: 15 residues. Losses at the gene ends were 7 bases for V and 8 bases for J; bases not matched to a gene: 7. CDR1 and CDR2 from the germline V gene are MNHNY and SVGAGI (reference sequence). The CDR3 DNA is TGTGCCAGCACCCCCGGGACAGGGGGTGATTCACCCCTCCACTTT. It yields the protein CASTPGTGGDSPLHF.

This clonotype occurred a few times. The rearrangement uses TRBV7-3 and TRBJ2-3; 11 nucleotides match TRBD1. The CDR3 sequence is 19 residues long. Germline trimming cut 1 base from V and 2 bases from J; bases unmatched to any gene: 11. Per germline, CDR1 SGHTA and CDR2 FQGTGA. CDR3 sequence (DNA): TGTGCCAGCAGCTTAAGGCCGCAAGGGACAGGGGGATCCACAGATACGCAGTATTTT. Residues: CASSLRPQGTGGSTDTQYF.

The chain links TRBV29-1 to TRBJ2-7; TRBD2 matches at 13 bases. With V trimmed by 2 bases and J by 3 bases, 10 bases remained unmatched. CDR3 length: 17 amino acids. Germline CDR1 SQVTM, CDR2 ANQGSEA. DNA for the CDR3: TGCAGCGTTGAAATGGTCCGAACTAGCGGGAGGGGCTACGAGCAGTACTTC. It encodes CSVEMVRTSGRGYEQYF.

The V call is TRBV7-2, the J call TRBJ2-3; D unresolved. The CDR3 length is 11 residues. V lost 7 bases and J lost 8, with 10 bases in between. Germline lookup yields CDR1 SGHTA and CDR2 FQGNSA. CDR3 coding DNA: TGTGCCAGCACAAGTGGACGTACGCAGTATTTT. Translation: CASTSGRTQYF.

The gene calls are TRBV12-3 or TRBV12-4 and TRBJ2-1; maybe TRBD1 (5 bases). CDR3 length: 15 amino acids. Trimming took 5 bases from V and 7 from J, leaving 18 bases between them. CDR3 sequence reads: CASSLGSGGANEQFF. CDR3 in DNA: TGTGCCAGCAGTCTCGGGTCCGGTGGGGCAAATGAGCAGTTCTTC.

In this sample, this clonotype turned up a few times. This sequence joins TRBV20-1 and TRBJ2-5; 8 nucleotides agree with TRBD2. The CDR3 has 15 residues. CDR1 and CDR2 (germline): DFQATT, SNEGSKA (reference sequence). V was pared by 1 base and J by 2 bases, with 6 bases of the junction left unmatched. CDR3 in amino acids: CSARAGGGGQETQYF. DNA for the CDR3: TGCAGTGCTAGAGCGGGGGGGGGTGGTCAAGAGACCCAGTACTTC.

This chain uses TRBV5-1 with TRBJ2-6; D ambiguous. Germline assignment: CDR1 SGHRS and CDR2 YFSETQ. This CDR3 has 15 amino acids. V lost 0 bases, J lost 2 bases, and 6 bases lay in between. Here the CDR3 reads CASSLVETGANVLTF. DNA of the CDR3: TGCGCCAGCAGCTTGGTCGAGACTGGGGCCAACGTCCTGACTTTC.

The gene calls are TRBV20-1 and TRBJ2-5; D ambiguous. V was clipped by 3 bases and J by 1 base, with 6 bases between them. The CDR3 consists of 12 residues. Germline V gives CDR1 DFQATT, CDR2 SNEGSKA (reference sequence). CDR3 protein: CSASRLQETQYF. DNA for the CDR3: TGCAGTGCTAGTCGGCTCCAAGAGACCCAGTACTTC.

As DNA, the CDR3 is TGCAGCGTTGAAGATGCGGCAGGGGGCACGAGCTATGGCTACACCTTC. It is translated as CSVEDAAGGTSYGYTF. J is TRBJ1-2 and V is TRBV29-1, with TRBD1 matching over 8 bases. This CDR3 is 16 amino acids long. V trimming: 0 bases; J trimming: 4 bases; junction bases outside the gene matches: 10. Germline CDR1 and CDR2: SQVTM and ANQGSEA.

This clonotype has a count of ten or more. The chain's CDR3 is CSVVWREGINEQFF. The CDR3 DNA is TGCAGCGTTGTGTGGCGGGAGGGTATCAATGAGCAGTTCTTC. V usage is TRBV29-1 and J usage is TRBJ2-1, with TRBD2 identical over 9 bases. The CDR3 extends over 14 amino acids. The germline gives CDR1 SQVTM, CDR2 ANQGSEA. Trimming at V came to 4 bases and at J to 6 bases, leaving 7 bases not matched to a gene.

The CDR3 protein is CASSYLTEAFF. In DNA form, the CDR3 reads TGTGCCAGCAGTTACCTTACTGAAGCTTTCTTT. This chain connects TRBV6-2 or TRBV6-3 to TRBJ1-1; D unclear. This CDR3 region has 11 residues. Per the germline V gene, CDR1 is MNHEY and CDR2 is SVGEGT. V gave up 2 bases and J gave up 5 bases, with 3 bases separating them.

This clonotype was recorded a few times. The CDR3 DNA reads as TGTGCCATCAGATCTCCAACTAATGAAAAACTGTTTTTT. Translating gives CAIRSPTNEKLFF. The chain joins TRBV10-3 to TRBJ1-4; D is unclear. The CDR3 has 13 amino acids. The germline CDR1 and CDR2 sequences are ENHRY and SYGVKD. V lost 6 bases to trimming and J lost 0 bases, with 5 bases between them.

The CDR3 region is CASSYPGYSNQPQHF. Here the CDR3 DNA reads TGTGCCAGCAGTTACCCAGGTTATAGCAATCAGCCCCAGCATTTT. V is TRBV6-2 or TRBV6-3 and J is TRBJ1-5; no clear D. CDR3 length: 15 residues. Trimming removed 2 bases at V and 0 bases at J, with 8 bases between. CDR1 and CDR2 (germline): MNHEY, SVGEGT.

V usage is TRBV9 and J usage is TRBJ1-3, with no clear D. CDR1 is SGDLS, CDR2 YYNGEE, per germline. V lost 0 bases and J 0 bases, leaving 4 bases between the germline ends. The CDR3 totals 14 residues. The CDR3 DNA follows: TGTGCCAGCAGCGTAGCCGTCTCTGGAAACACCATATATTTT. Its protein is CASSVAVSGNTIYF.

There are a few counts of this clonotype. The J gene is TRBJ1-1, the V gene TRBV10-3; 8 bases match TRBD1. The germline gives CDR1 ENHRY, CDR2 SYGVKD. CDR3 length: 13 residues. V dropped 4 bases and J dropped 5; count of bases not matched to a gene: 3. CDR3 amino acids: CAISGGQGTEAFF. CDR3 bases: TGTGCCATCAGTGGAGGACAGGGAACTGAAGCTTTCTTT.

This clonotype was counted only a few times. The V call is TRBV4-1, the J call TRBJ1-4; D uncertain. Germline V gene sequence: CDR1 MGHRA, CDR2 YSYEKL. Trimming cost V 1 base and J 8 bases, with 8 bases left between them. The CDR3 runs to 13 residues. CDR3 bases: TGCGCCAGCAGCCAAGCAGCACTAGAAAAACTGTTTTTT. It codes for CASSQAALEKLFF.

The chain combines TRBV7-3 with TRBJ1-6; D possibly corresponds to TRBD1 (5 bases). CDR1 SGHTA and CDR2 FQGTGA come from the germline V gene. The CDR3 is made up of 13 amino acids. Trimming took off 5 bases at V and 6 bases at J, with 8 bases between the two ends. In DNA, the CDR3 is TGTGCCAGCAGCGCGACAGTTAATTCACCCCTCCACTTT. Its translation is CASSATVNSPLHF. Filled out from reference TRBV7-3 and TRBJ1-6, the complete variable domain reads GAGVSQTPSNKVTEKGKYVELRCDPISGHTALYWYRQSLGQGPEFLIYFQGTGAADDSGLPNDRFFAVRPEGSVSTLKIQRTERGDSAVYLCASSATVNSPLHFGNGTRLTVT.

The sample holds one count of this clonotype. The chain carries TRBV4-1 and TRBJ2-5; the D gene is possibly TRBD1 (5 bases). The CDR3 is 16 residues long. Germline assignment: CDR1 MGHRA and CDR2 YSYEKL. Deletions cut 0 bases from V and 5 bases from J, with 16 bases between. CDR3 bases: TGCGCCAGCAGCCAAGAATGGCCAGGGCTTCGTGAGACCCAGTACTTC. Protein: CASSQEWPGLRETQYF.

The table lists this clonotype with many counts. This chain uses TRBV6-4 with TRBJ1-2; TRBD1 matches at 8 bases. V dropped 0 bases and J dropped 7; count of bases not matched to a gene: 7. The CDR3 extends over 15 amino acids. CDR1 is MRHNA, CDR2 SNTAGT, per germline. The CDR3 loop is CASSDSPPGTGGYTF. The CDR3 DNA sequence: TGTGCCAGCAGTGACTCGCCCCCCGGGACAGGTGGCTACACCTTC.

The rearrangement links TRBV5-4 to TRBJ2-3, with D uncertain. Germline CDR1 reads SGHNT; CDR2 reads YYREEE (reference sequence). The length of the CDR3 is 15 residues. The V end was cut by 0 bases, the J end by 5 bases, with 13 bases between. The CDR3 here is CASSLDSGMGDTQYF. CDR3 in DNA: TGTGCCAGCAGCTTGGACAGTGGTATGGGAGATACGCAGTATTTT.